These T cell receptor beta chains were read from a single sample in a study of blood T cell repertoires in COVID-19. Data came from immunoSEQ multiplex PCR; TCRdb stores just in-frame clones and leaves some out. The sample consists of some 200,000 clones, roughly 80% of them appearing once. Material: PBMCs or T cells enriched from blood (not recorded which). The source of these receptors is a man aged 35-49 years who had recovered from COVID-19. Both conserved end residues are part of each CDR3.

J: TRBJ2-3
length: 16
V: TRBV7-3
CDR3: CASSFTAPTSGDTQYF

J: TRBJ2-1
length: 15
V: TRBV9
CDR3: CASSVEAGRYNEQFF

J: TRBJ2-5
length: 15
V: TRBV2
CDR3: CASRERTGGGETQYF

J: TRBJ1-1
length: 14
V: TRBV14
CDR3: CASSRWAGVTEAFF

J: TRBJ2-7
length: 13
V: TRBV20-1
CDR3: CSASDPWAYEQYF

J: TRBJ2-3
length: 15
V: TRBV7-2
CDR3: CASSLAIRQADTQYF

J: TRBJ1-5
length: 15
V: TRBV19
CDR3: CASSMGGMGSLPQHF

J: TRBJ2-3
length: 16
V: TRBV2
CDR3: CATLSEAGLRTDTQYF

J: TRBJ2-3
length: 15
V: TRBV5-5
CDR3: CASSPPPGHTDTQYF

J: TRBJ1-1
length: 14
V: TRBV10-1
CDR3: CASSEGRTNTEAFF

J: TRBJ2-1
length: 13
V: TRBV12-3/TRBV12-4
CDR3: CASSLSSPGEQFF

J: TRBJ1-6
length: 13
V: TRBV7-6
CDR3: CASSLAFSSPLHF

J: TRBJ2-7
length: 15
V: TRBV7-2
CDR3: CASSTPGQGTYEQYF

J: TRBJ1-1
length: 16
V: TRBV11-2
CDR3: CASSLGLGQGIAEAFF

J: TRBJ1-1
length: 16
V: TRBV3-1/TRBV3-2
CDR3: CASSQETGLEGTEAFF

J: TRBJ2-2
length: 14
V: TRBV2
CDR3: CASSSRANTGELFF

J: TRBJ2-3
length: 15
V: TRBV2
CDR3: CASTLAGGSTDTQYF

J: TRBJ2-1
length: 13
V: TRBV27
CDR3: CASSPGGVNEQFF

J: TRBJ2-7
length: 17
V: TRBV6-2/TRBV6-3
CDR3: CASSQLVGAGGPYEQYF

J: TRBJ1-5
length: 16
V: TRBV7-2
CDR3: CASSLQGAGGNQPQHF

J: TRBJ2-2
length: 15
V: TRBV4-1
CDR3: CASSQELPRTGELFF

J: TRBJ1-1
length: 14
V: TRBV27
CDR3: CASNLAAAAAGAFF

J: TRBJ1-6
length: 15
V: TRBV10-3
CDR3: CAIGTGREYNSPLHF

J: TRBJ1-5
length: 15
V: TRBV19
CDR3: CASSRGQGGDQPQHF

J: TRBJ2-7
length: 18
V: TRBV21-1
CDR3: CASSKRWLARGISYEQYF

J: TRBJ1-1
length: 14
V: TRBV28
CDR3: CASSSPGGGFEAFF

J: TRBJ2-7
length: 13
V: TRBV12-3/TRBV12-4
CDR3: CASSPRTDYEQYF

J: TRBJ2-1
length: 16
V: TRBV6-6
CDR3: CASSSLGLAAYNEQFF

J: TRBJ2-5
length: 10
V: TRBV6-5
CDR3: CASLGETQYF

J: TRBJ1-5
length: 15
V: TRBV5-6
CDR3: CASSYWDRGQLPQHF

J: TRBJ1-2
length: 16
V: TRBV6-1
CDR3: CASSAATQTGTYGYTF

J: TRBJ1-3
length: 17
V: TRBV9
CDR3: CASSVRVPGFSGNTIYF

J: TRBJ1-5
length: 14
V: TRBV21-1
CDR3: CASSKQRGGQPQHF

J: TRBJ2-3
length: 14
V: TRBV19
CDR3: CASRPGGWTDTQYF

J: TRBJ1-6
length: 13
V: TRBV4-3
CDR3: CASSQVGGTPLHF

J: TRBJ2-2
length: 14
V: TRBV19
CDR3: CAIRDSRSTGELFF

J: TRBJ2-5
length: 15
V: TRBV3-1/TRBV3-2
CDR3: CASSLRTGGEETQYF

J: TRBJ1-2
length: 14
V: TRBV28
CDR3: CASRPGQGFGGYTF

J: TRBJ2-1
length: 15
V: TRBV5-1
CDR3: CASSLLPGGADEQFF

J: TRBJ2-7
length: 13
V: TRBV24-1
CDR3: CATSVSGGYEQYF

J: TRBJ1-2
length: 13
V: TRBV4-1
CDR3: CASSQVADYGYTF

J: TRBJ2-2
length: 16
V: TRBV5-6
CDR3: CASSRRQRGGTGELFF

J: TRBJ1-4
length: 15
V: TRBV14
CDR3: CASSRRTGVGEKLFF

J: TRBJ1-5
length: 16
V: TRBV28
CDR3: CASSPPSQVSNQPQHF

J: TRBJ1-6
length: 18
V: TRBV2
CDR3: CASRGTAKEASYNSPLHF

J: TRBJ2-1
length: 18
V: TRBV5-4
CDR3: CASSLVSRTPSSYNEQFF

J: TRBJ1-1
length: 14
V: TRBV29-1
CDR3: CSSLQGDRNTEAFF